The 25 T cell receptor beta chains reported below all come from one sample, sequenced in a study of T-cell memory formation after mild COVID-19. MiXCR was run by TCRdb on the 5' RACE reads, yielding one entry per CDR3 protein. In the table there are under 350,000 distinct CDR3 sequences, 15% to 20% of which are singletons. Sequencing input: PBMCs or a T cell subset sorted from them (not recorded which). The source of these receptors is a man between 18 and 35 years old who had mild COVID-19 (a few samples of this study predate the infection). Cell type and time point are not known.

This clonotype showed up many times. CDR3 sequence reads: CASSLEQKQFF. CDR3 DNA: TGCGCCAGCAGCTTGGAACAGAAGCAGTTCTTC. The gene calls are TRBV5-1 and TRBJ2-1; D gene ambiguous. Trimming cost V 0 bases and J 11 bases, with 6 bases left between them. CDR1 is SGHRS and CDR2 is YFSETQ in the germline V gene. This CDR3 has 11 residues.

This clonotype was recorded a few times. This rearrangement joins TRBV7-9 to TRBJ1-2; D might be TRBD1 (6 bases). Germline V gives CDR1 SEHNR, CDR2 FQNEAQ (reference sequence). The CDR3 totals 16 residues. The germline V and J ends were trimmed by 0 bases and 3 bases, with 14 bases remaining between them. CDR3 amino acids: CASSLAGQGPDYGYTF. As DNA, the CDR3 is TGTGCCAGCAGCTTAGCGGGTCAGGGGCCGGACTATGGCTACACCTTC.

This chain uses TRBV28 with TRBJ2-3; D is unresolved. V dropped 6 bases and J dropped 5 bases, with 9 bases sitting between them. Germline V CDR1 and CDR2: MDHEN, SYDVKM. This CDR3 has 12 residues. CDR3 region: CASSLIRDTQYF. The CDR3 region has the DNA TGTGCCAGCAGCCTTATAAGAGATACGCAGTATTTT.

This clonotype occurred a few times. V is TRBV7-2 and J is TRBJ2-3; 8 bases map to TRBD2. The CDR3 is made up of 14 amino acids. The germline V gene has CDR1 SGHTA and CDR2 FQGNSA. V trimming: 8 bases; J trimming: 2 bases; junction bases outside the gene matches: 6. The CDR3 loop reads CASSSRGATDTQYF. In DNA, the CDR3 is TGTGCCAGCTCCTCGCGGGGGGCCACAGATACGCAGTATTTT.

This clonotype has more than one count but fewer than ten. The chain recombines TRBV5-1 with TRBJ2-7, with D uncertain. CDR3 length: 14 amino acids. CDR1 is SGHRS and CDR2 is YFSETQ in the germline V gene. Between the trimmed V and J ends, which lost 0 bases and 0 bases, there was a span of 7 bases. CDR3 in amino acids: CASSLEQYSYEQYF. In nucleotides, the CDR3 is TGCGCCAGCAGCTTGGAACAGTACTCCTACGAGCAGTACTTC.

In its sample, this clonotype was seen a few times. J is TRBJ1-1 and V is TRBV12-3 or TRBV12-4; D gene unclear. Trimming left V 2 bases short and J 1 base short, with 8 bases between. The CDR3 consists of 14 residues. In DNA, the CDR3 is TGTGCCAGCAGTTTAAGTGAACGGAACACTGAAGCTTTCTTT. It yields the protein CASSLSERNTEAFF.

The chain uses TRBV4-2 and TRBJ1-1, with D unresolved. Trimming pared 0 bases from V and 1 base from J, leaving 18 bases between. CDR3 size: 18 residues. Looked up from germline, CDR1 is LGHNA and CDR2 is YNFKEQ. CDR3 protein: CASSQDLSAGRANTEAFF. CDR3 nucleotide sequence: TGTGCCAGCAGCCAAGATCTTTCAGCTGGACGGGCGAACACTGAAGCTTTCTTT.

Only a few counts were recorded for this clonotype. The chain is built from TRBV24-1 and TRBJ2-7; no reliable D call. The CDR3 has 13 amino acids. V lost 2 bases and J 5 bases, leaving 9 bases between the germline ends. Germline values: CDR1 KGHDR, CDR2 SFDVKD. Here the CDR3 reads CATSDSGPNEQYF. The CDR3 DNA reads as TGTGCCACCAGTGATTCGGGCCCCAACGAGCAGTACTTC.

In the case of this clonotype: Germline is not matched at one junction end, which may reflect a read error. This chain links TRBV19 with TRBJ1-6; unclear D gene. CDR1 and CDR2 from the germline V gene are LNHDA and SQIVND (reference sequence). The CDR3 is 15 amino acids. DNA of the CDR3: TGTGCCAGTAGTTGGGAGACCCACTATAATTCCCCCCTCCACTTT. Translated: CASSWETHYNSPLHF.

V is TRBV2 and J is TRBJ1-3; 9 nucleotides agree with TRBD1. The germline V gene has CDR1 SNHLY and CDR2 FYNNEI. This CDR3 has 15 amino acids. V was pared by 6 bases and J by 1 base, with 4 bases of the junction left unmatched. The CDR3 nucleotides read TGTGCCAGCAGAGCCGGGACAGGGTCTGGAAACACCATATATTTT. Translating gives CASRAGTGSGNTIYF.

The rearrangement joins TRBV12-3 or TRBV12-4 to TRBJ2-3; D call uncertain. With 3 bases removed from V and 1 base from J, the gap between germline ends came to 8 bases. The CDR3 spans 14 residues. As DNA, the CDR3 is TGTGCCAGCAGTTTTGGTCTTGGCACAGATACGCAGTATTTT. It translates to CASSFGLGTDTQYF.

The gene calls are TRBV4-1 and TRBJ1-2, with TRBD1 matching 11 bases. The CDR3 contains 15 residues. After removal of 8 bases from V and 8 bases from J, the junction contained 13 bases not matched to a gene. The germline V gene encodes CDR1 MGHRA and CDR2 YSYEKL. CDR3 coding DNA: TGCGCCAGCCACGGGACAGGGGGTTTGGCTCGAGGCTACACCTTC. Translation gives CASHGTGGLARGYTF.

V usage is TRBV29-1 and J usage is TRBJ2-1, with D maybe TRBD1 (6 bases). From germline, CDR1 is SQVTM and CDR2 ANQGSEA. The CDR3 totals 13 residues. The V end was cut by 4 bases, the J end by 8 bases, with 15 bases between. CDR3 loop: CSVGGGITYEQFF. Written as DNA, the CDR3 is TGCAGCGTTGGAGGGGGAATAACATATGAGCAGTTCTTC.

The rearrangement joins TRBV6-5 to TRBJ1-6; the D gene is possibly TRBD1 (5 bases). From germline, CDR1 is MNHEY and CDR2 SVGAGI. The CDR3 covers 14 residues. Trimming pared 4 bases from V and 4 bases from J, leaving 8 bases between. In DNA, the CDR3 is TGTGCCAGCAGTTTGGGGGAGTATAATTCACCCCTCCACTTT. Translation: CASSLGEYNSPLHF.

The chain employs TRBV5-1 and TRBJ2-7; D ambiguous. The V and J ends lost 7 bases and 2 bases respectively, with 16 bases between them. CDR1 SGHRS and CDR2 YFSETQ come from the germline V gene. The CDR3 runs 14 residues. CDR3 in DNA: TGCGCCAGCGCGCTTATATCTATTGCCTACGAGCAGTACTTC. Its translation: CASALISIAYEQYF.

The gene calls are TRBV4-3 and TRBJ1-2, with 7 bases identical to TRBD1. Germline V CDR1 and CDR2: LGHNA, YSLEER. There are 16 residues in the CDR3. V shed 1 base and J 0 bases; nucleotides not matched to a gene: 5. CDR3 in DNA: TGCGCCAGCAGCCAAGGCACCGGGACAGCTAACTATGGCTACACCTTC. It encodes CASSQGTGTANYGYTF.

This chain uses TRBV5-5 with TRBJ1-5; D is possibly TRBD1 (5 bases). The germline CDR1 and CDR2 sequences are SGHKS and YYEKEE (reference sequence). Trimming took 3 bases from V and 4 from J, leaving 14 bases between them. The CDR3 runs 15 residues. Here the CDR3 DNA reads TGTGCCAGCAGCTCCTCCCAGGGATATAATCAGCCCCAGCATTTT. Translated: CASSSSQGYNQPQHF. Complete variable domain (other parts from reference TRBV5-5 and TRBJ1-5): DAGVTQSPTHLIKTRGQQVTLRCSPISGHKSVSWYQQVLGQGPQFIFQYYEKEERGRGNFPDRFSARQFPNYSSELNVNALLLGDSALYLCASSSSQGYNQPQHFGDGTRLSIL.

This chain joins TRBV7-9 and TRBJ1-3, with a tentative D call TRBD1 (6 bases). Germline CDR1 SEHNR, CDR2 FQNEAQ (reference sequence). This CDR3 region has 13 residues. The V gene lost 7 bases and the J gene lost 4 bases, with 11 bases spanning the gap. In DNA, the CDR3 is TGTGCCAGCACGCGGGGGCCCGGAAACACCATATATTTT. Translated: CASTRGPGNTIYF.

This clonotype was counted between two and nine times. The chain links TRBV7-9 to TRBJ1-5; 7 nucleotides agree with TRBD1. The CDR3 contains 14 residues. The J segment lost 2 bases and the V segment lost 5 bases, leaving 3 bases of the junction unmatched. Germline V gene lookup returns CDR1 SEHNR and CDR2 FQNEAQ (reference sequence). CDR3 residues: CASSTGQGNQPQHF. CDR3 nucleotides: TGTGCCAGCAGCACCGGACAGGGCAATCAGCCCCAGCATTTT.

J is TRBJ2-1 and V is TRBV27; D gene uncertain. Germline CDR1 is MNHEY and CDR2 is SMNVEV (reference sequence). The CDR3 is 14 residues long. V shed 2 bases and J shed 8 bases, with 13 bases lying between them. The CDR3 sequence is CASSLGKGVHEQFF. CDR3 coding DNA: TGTGCCAGCAGTTTAGGGAAGGGCGTTCATGAGCAGTTCTTC.

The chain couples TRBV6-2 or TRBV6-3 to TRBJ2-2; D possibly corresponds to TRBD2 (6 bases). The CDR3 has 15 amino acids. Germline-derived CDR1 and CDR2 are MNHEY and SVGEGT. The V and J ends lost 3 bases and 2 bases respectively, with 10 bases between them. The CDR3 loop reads CASSYPGDNTGELFF. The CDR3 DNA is TGTGCCAGCAGTTATCCGGGGGATAACACCGGGGAGCTGTTTTTT.

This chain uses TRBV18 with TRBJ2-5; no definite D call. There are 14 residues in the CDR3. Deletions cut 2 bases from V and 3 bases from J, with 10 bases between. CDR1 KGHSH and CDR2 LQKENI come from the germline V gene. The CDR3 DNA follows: TGTGCCAGCTCACCATCGGAAGGGAAAGAGACCCAGTACTTC. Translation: CASSPSEGKETQYF.

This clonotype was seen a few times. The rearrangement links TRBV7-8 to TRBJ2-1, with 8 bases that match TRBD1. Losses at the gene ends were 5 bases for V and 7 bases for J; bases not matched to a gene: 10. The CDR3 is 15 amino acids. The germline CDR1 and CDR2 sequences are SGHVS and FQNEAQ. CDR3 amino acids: CASSVVGDRGNEQFF. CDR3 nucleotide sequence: TGTGCCAGCAGCGTAGTTGGAGACAGGGGAAATGAGCAGTTCTTC. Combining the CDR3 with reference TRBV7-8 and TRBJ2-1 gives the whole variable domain GAGVSQSPRYKVAKRGQDVALRCDPISGHVSLFWYQQALGQGPEFLTYFQNEAQLDKSGLPSDRFFAERPEGSVSTLKIQRTQQEDSAVYLCASSVVGDRGNEQFFGPGTRLTVL.

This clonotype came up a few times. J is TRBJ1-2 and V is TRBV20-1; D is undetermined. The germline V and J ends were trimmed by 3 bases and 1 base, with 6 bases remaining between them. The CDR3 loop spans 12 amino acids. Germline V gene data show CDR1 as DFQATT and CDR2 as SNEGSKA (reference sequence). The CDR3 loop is CSARAGNYGYTF. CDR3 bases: TGCAGTGCTAGGGCGGGTAACTATGGCTACACCTTC.

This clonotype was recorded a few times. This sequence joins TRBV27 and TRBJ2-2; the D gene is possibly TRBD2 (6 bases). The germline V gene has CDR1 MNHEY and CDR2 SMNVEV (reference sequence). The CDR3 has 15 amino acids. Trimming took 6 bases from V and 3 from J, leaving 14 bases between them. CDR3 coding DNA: TGTGCCAGCAGGAGACTAGGGGTGTACACCGGGGAGCTGTTTTTT. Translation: CASRRLGVYTGELFF.